This T cell receptor beta chain was sequenced for a study of spatial heterogeneity in lung cancer. Time point: sample taken at primary tumor resection. Germline CDR1 reads SGHNT; CDR2 reads YYREEE (reference sequence). The CDR3 is made up of 16 amino acids. J lost 5 bases, V lost 3 bases, and 13 bases had no gene match. Regarding the study as a whole: Mutation counts in tumors were tracked by counts of expanded intratumoral alpha and beta TCRs.

This clonotype was seen ten or more times. The antigen remains undetermined. TCRdb redid the calling of the 5' RACE reads with MiXCR, one entry per CDR3 protein. The sample contains tens of thousands of distinct CDR3 sequences, approximately 4.8% of which appear only once. The chain combines TRBV5-4 with TRBJ2-5; TRBD2 agrees at 7 bases. Sequenced here: lung tumor tissue, sampled at surgery. This TCR derives from a male donor with early-stage non-small cell lung cancer. The CDR3 is CASSSFEGGTLETQYF. For the CDR3, the DNA is TGTGCCAGCAGCTCCTTCGAGGGAGGGACTTTGGAGACCCAGTACTTC.